These 10 T cell receptor beta chains share one sample of origin, sequenced in a study of T cell responses to AZD1222 COVID-19 vaccine (dated by TCRdb to the early 2020s). Reading the label with the study, this specimen's time point is: about 28 days (+/-7) after the second vaccine dose. Library creation used the immunoSEQ multiplex PCR assay. TCRdb limited this immuneACCESS table to in-frame rearrangements with V and J called. A share of clones is missing; checked studies link under half to unresolved V genes, and the rest is unexplained. Counted in this sample were approximately 100,000 clones; about 85% of them appeared once. The ten biggest clones cover 2% to 3% of the sample. Sample: peripheral blood, taken 28 days after the second AZD1222 dose. These receptors originate from an adult who received the AZD1222 COVID-19 vaccine.

The chain is built from TRBV30 and TRBJ2-2; 14 nucleotides align to TRBD2. CDR1 is GTSNPN and CDR2 is SVGIG in the germline V gene (reference sequence). The CDR3 totals 16 residues. V was pared by 2 bases and J by 4 bases, with 3 bases of the junction left unmatched. CDR3: CAWSSGTSGSTGELFF. The CDR3 nucleotides are TGTGCCTGGAGTTCCGGGACTAGCGGGAGCACCGGGGAGCTGTTTTTT.

This rearrangement joins TRBV28 to TRBJ1-2; D is unresolved. CDR1 and CDR2 from the germline V gene are MDHEN and SYDVKM. CDR3 size: 15 residues. Trimming removed 5 bases at V and 6 bases at J, with 19 bases between. The CDR3 protein is CASSRVLGVPHGYTF. The CDR3 DNA reads as TGTGCCAGCAGTCGCGTACTCGGCGTCCCCCATGGCTACACCTTC.

The V call is TRBV6-1, the J call TRBJ1-3, with no clear D. Germline loops: CDR1 MNHNS, CDR2 SASEGT. The CDR3 is 14 amino acids. V shed 2 bases and J shed 4 bases, with 9 bases lying between them. The CDR3 loop is CASSERVVGNTIYF. CDR3 DNA sequence: TGTGCCAGCAGTGAAAGGGTAGTGGGAAACACCATATATTTT.

The chain links TRBV7-9 to TRBJ2-7; D could derive from TRBD1 or TRBD2 (5 bases each). The CDR3 totals 16 residues. V lost 5 bases and J lost 5, with 22 bases in between. Germline V gene data show CDR1 as SEHNR and CDR2 as FQNEAQ (reference sequence). The CDR3 DNA sequence: TGTGCCAGCAGCCCCCCCCCGGGACGCAGGGAGAACGAGCAGTACTTC. It codes for CASSPPPGRRENEQYF.

The chain has TRBV28 and TRBJ2-5, with 7 bases identical to TRBD1. The CDR3 is 14 residues long. After removal of 6 bases from V and 3 bases from J, the junction contained 7 bases not matched to a gene. Germline V gene sequence: CDR1 MDHEN, CDR2 SYDVKM. In nucleotides, the CDR3 is TGTGCCAGCAGCCCGACAGGGACCGAAGAGACCCAGTACTTC. Amino acid sequence: CASSPTGTEETQYF.

This chain connects TRBV6-5 to TRBJ1-4; 7 positions match TRBD1. V lost 5 bases and J lost 7; bases outside the gene matches: 10. This CDR3 comprises 15 residues. The germline gives CDR1 MNHEY, CDR2 SVGAGI. The DNA of the CDR3 is TGTGCCAGCAGTCAAACAGGGGACATTAGTGAAAAACTGTTTTTT. Translated: CASSQTGDISEKLFF.

J is TRBJ2-7 and V is TRBV28; perhaps TRBD1 as D (5 bases). CDR1 is MDHEN, CDR2 SYDVKM, per germline. V shed 1 base and J shed 4 bases, with 8 bases lying between them. The CDR3 length is 13 residues. CDR3 nucleotide sequence: TGTGCCAGCAGTTTATTAGGGGTGTACGAGCAGTACTTC. Translation: CASSLLGVYEQYF.

V is TRBV11-2 and J is TRBJ2-7; 10 bases agree with TRBD2. The CDR3 loop spans 15 amino acids. Trimming removed 2 bases from V and 6 bases from J; junction bases left unmatched: 7. Germline V CDR1 and CDR2: SGHAT, FQNNGV. The CDR3 here is CASSLRTSGYSEQYF. CDR3 in DNA: TGTGCCAGCAGCTTACGGACTAGCGGTTACTCCGAGCAGTACTTC.

The V call is TRBV27, the J call TRBJ2-3, with 8 bases aligning to TRBD2. The CDR3 length is 21 residues. V trimming: 1 base; J trimming: 5 bases; junction bases outside the gene matches: 23. Germline CDR1 reads MNHEY; CDR2 reads SMNVEV (reference sequence). The CDR3, as DNA: TGTGCCAGCAGTTTATTCTCAGTGGGAGGATCGGGAGGGCATCGAGGAGATACGCAGTATTTT. It translates to CASSLFSVGGSGGHRGDTQYF.

The V call is TRBV9, the J call TRBJ1-1, with TRBD1 matching over 11 bases. The CDR3 has 16 residues. Germline V gives CDR1 SGDLS, CDR2 YYNGEE. Trimming at V came to 0 bases and at J to 4 bases, leaving 5 bases not matched to a gene. In DNA, the CDR3 is TGTGCCAGCAGCGTAGATGCCGGGACAGGGGGCACTGAAGCTTTCTTT. Translated, it gives CASSVDAGTGGTEAFF. The whole variable domain, remainder taken from reference TRBV9 and TRBJ1-1, is DSGVTQTPKHLITATGQRVTLRCSPRSGDLSVYWYQQSLDQGLQFLIQYYNGEERAKGNILERFSAQQFPDLHSELNLSSLELGDSALYFCASSVDAGTGGTEAFFGQGTRLTVV.